The source of this TCR beta chain is a study of blood T cells in healthy people across ages. Whole-study results and caveats: Strong correlation existed between TCR beta diversity and naive T cell percentage. Significant beta diversity loss was already apparent by age roughly 38, declining roughly linearly.

Every donor provided 9.5 to 10 milliliters of peripheral blood. This clonotype has a handful of counts. The antigen remains undetermined. Primed by a sample-barcoded 5' primer and a J-beta primer mix, a second PCR proceeded for roughly 6 to 12 cycles. MiXCR, applied by TCRdb to the 5' RACE reads, yields one record per CDR3 protein. This table has around 2 million distinct CDR3 sequences, 30% to 40% appearing once. Germline lookup yields CDR1 SGHRS and CDR2 YFSETQ. The V end was cut by 1 base, the J end by 4 bases, with 9 bases between. This CDR3 region has 13 residues. Material: blood. The rearrangement links TRBV5-1 to TRBJ2-7, with unresolved D. This TCR was sampled from a human donor in good health. The CDR3 DNA reads as TGCGCCAGCAGCTTGCTTTCTGATTACGAGCAGTACTTC. This translates into CASSLLSDYEQYF.